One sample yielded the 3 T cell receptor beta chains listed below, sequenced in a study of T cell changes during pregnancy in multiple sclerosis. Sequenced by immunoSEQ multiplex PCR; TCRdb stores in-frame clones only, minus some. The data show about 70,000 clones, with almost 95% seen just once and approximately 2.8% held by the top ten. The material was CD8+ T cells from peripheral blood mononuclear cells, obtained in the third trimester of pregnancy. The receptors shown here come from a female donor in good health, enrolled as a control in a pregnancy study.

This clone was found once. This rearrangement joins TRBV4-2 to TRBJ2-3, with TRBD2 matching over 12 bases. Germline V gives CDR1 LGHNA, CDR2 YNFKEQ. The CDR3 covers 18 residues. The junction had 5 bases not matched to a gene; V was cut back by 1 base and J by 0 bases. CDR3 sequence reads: CASSQVLAGGGSTDTQYF. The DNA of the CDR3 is TGTGCCAGCAGCCAAGTCCTAGCGGGGGGGGGAAGCACAGATACGCAGTATTTT.

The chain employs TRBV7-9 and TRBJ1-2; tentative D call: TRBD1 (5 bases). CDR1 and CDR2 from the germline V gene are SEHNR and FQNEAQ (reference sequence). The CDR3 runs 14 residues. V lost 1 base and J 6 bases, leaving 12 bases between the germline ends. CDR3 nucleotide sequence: TGTGCCAGCAGCTTAGTAGGCAGGGAACATGGCTACACCTTC. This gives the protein CASSLVGREHGYTF.

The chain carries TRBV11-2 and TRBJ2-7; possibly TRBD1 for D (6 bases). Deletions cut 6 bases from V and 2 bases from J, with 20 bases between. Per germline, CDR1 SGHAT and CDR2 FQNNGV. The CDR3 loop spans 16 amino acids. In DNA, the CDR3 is TGTGCCAGCAGTGGGCCCCATATAACAGGGACCTACGAGCAGTACTTC. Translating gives CASSGPHITGTYEQYF.